This TCR beta chain came from a study of a mutant IDH1 vaccine in newly diagnosed glioma. On the study more broadly: First vaccine doses came 4-6 weeks after radiotherapy alone, or with temozolomide cycles. Receipt of radiotherapy, temozolomide, or both preceded the study, and most received both. Scheduled at week 35, visit V12 preceded visit V13, held at week 47.

Time point defined: week 35, safety follow-up. One vaccine dose held 300 ug of mutant IDH1 20-mer peptide and came with topical imiquimod. Findings and caveats of the study: Pseudoprogression looked unconnected to shifts in top peripheral T cell clonotypes.

Germline trimming cut 6 bases from V and 7 bases from J; bases unmatched to any gene: 8. The length of the CDR3 is 13 residues. CDR1 is WNHNN, CDR2 SYGVQD, per germline (reference sequence). Data came from immunoSEQ multiplex PCR; TCRdb stores just in-frame clones and leaves some out. The sample shows approximately 45,000 clones, almost 95% of them seen only once. Notes on this clone: What it recognizes is unknown.

Sequences were derived from PBMCs, sampled from a glioma patient whose treatment included an IDH1 peptide vaccine. This TCR came from a man aged 45-65 years with glioma. The chain carries TRBV10-1 and TRBJ1-2, with 7 bases aligning to TRBD1. CDR3 protein: CASSPQGEVGYTF. In DNA form, the CDR3 reads TGCGCCAGCAGCCCCCAGGGGGAGGTTGGCTACACCTTC.